At least ten counts were recorded for the clone carrying this T cell receptor beta chain. Its antigen remains unidentified. This record comes from a study of T cell repertoires in cytomegalovirus infection. Background on the study: Evidence of both CMV infection and a matching HLA type came from public TCR beta signatures.

TCRdb fed the reads into MiXCR, producing one record per CDR3 protein. The profile shows some 300,000 distinct CDR3 sequences, about 13% of them singletons. The CDR3 loop spans 14 amino acids. V lost 5 bases to trimming and J lost 6 bases; unmatched junction nucleotides: 5. Germline-derived CDR1 and CDR2 are LNHNV and YYDKDF (reference sequence). Study outcomes and limitations: Carriers of CMV plus the relevant HLA were identified by cumulative public TCR beta family frequency. Predominance within the ex vivo response was attributable to HLA-C-restricted CMV-specific TCR beta clonotypes.

Material for sequencing was PBMCs. This TCR was recovered from a human donor in good health (CMV status not recorded). Some clones in this sample may be carry-over from other donors' samples. This chain uses TRBV15 with TRBJ1-5; 9 bases match TRBD1. DNA for the CDR3: TGTGCCACCAGCGGGGACAGGGAAATTCAGCCCCAGCATTTT. It translates to CATSGDREIQPQHF.